One sample yielded the 23 T cell receptor beta chains listed below, sequenced in a study of HIV-infected patients and healthy controls. TCRdb re-derived calls from the 5' RACE reads in MiXCR, one entry per CDR3 protein. In the table there are around 62,000 distinct CDR3 sequences, 19% of which are singletons. Sequenced material: CD4+ T cells from blood. These receptors came from a human donor in good health.

This clonotype was picked up many times. The rearrangement uses TRBV27 and TRBJ2-5, with 8 bases lining up with TRBD1. The CDR3 loop spans 14 amino acids. Germline V gene lookup returns CDR1 MNHEY and CDR2 SMNVEV (reference sequence). The V and J ends lost 5 bases and 2 bases, in that order; junction bases with no gene match: 4. The CDR3 region is CASSPWTGQETQYF. CDR3 coding DNA: TGTGCCAGCAGTCCTTGGACAGGGCAAGAGACCCAGTACTTC.

The gene calls are TRBV7-2 and TRBJ2-3, with 14 bases matching TRBD2. The CDR3 has 15 amino acids. Trimming at V came to 4 bases and at J to 4 bases, leaving 1 base not matched to a gene. The germline V gene has CDR1 SGHTA and CDR2 FQGNSA. The CDR3 bases are TGTGCCAGCAGCTCGGGACTAGCGGGGGCAGATACGCAGTATTTT. Protein sequence: CASSSGLAGADTQYF.

The chain couples TRBV30 to TRBJ1-1; maybe TRBD1 (6 bases). The V gene lost 0 bases and the J gene lost 4 bases, with 12 bases spanning the gap. Germline CDR1 GTSNPN, CDR2 SVGIG (reference sequence). The CDR3 runs 14 residues. CDR3: CAWSVLQGLTEAFF. The DNA of the CDR3 is TGTGCCTGGAGTGTACTACAGGGTCTCACTGAAGCTTTCTTT.

This clonotype showed up many times. The genes are TRBV6-1 and TRBJ2-3, with a tentative D call TRBD1 (6 bases). Germline V gene data show CDR1 as MNHNS and CDR2 as SASEGT. Trimming stripped 6 bases from V and 2 bases from J, with 9 bases between. CDR3 size: 13 residues. Here the CDR3 reads CASSRDITDTQYF. CDR3 sequence (DNA): TGTGCCAGCAGCCGGGACATCACAGATACGCAGTATTTT.

This clonotype has at least ten counts. The chain has TRBV4-1 and TRBJ2-1, with 12 bases matching TRBD2. V was pared by 2 bases and J by 6 bases, with 8 bases of the junction left unmatched. From germline, CDR1 is MGHRA and CDR2 YSYEKL. The CDR3 runs to 17 residues. CDR3 nucleotides: TGCGCCAGCAGCCAATCGACTAGCGGGAGTAATAGCAATGAGCAGTTCTTC. Protein: CASSQSTSGSNSNEQFF.

This clonotype was counted only a few times. The rearrangement links TRBV7-2 to TRBJ1-5; D possibly corresponds to TRBD1 (5 bases). The CDR3 is 16 residues long. With 5 bases removed from V and 2 bases from J, the gap between germline ends came to 16 bases. The V gene's germline CDR1 is SGHTA and CDR2 FQGNSA. CDR3 DNA: TGTGCCAGCAGCCCCTGGGCGCGGGGGGGCAATCAGCCCCAGCATTTT. Translated: CASSPWARGGNQPQHF. Using reference TRBV7-2 and TRBJ1-5 for the parts outside the CDR3, the full variable domain is GAGVSQSPSNKVTEKGKDVELRCDPISGHTALYWYRQSLGQGLEFLIYFQGNSAPDKSGLPSDRFSAERTGGSVSTLTIQRTQQEDSAVYLCASSPWARGGNQPQHFGDGTRLSIL.

The rearrangement uses TRBV11-2 and TRBJ1-1; TRBD1 is a possible D gene (6 bases). Germline V gives CDR1 SGHAT, CDR2 FQNNGV. CDR3 length: 16 amino acids. The ends were cut back, 3 bases at V and 0 bases at J, with 14 bases in the middle. The DNA for the CDR3 is TGTGCCAGCAGCTTGAGACAGGTGAAAATGAACACTGAAGCTTTCTTT. Protein: CASSLRQVKMNTEAFF.

This clonotype showed up many times. The genes are TRBV6-1 and TRBJ1-1; D is undetermined. Germline CDR1 and CDR2: MNHNS and SASEGT. The CDR3 is made up of 15 amino acids. V lost 2 bases to trimming and J lost 4 bases, with 14 bases between them. The CDR3 coding sequence is TGTGCCAGCAGTGAAATGGCGCGGCTGGGCACTGAAGCTTTCTTT. Protein sequence: CASSEMARLGTEAFF.

This clonotype has at least ten counts. This chain uses TRBV6-1 with TRBJ2-5; 12 nucleotides agree with TRBD2. J gave up 5 bases and V 2 bases, and 0 bases lay outside the gene matches. Germline V gene data show CDR1 as MNHNS and CDR2 as SASEGT. CDR3 length: 14 residues. The CDR3 DNA reads as TGTGCCAGCAGTGAAACTAGCGGGGGGGAGACCCAGTACTTC. Translating it yields CASSETSGGETQYF.

CDR3 sequence (DNA): TGTGCCAGCAGACTGGGCTTCTTGAGCACAGATACGCAGTATTTT. Translation: CASRLGFLSTDTQYF. The genes are TRBV6-5 and TRBJ2-3; no clear D. V lost 6 bases, J lost 0 bases, and 13 bases lay in between. CDR3 length equals 15 residues. The germline V gene encodes CDR1 MNHEY and CDR2 SVGAGI.

This clonotype was observed at least ten times. The chain uses TRBV6-5 and TRBJ1-2; 8 positions match TRBD1. The CDR3 totals 15 residues. Germline loops: CDR1 MNHEY, CDR2 SVGAGI. CDR3 DNA sequence: TGTGTGACAACACAGGGGGAAAGCGGCATGAATGGCTACACCTTC. This codes for CVTTQGESGMNGYTF.

This clonotype appeared many times. This chain links TRBV2 with TRBJ1-2; 8 bases map to TRBD1. Germline lookup yields CDR1 SNHLY and CDR2 FYNNEI. The CDR3 totals 14 residues. Unmatched junction bases numbered 11, after V lost 6 bases and J lost 8 bases. As DNA, the CDR3 is TGTGCCAGCAGCGCCGTTGGGACAGGCTACGGCTACACCTTC. This encodes CASSAVGTGYGYTF.

This clonotype appeared once. This chain joins TRBV6-6 and TRBJ1-3; no clear D. The V end lost 2 bases, the J end lost 2 bases, and 10 bases lay between the germline ends. The germline V gene has CDR1 MNHNY and CDR2 SVGAGI (reference sequence). The CDR3 is 15 residues long. This chain's CDR3 is CASSYGQVTGNTIYF. Written as DNA, the CDR3 is TGTGCCAGCAGTTACGGGCAGGTTACTGGAAACACCATATATTTT.

This clonotype was found many times. This chain links TRBV5-1 with TRBJ1-4, with 9 bases identical to TRBD1. Germline trimming cut 0 bases from V and 11 bases from J; bases unmatched to any gene: 5. Germline values: CDR1 SGHRS, CDR2 YFSETQ. This CDR3 is built from 14 residues. The CDR3 bases are TGCGCCAGCAGCTTGGCACAGGGGGCTCGGAAACTGTTTTTT. The encoded protein is CASSLAQGARKLFF.

This chain connects TRBV27 to TRBJ2-1; D not certain. The CDR3 contains 11 residues. Germline loops: CDR1 MNHEY, CDR2 SMNVEV (reference sequence). The V end lost 3 bases, the J end lost 13 bases, and 10 bases lay between the germline ends. The CDR3 sequence: CASSFGRSQFF. The CDR3, as DNA: TGTGCCAGCAGTTTCGGGCGGAGTCAGTTCTTC.

The chain couples TRBV20-1 to TRBJ1-2, with D perhaps matching TRBD1 (6 bases). Germline V gene lookup returns CDR1 DFQATT and CDR2 SNEGSKA (reference sequence). This CDR3 contains 14 residues. Trimming removed 6 bases at V and 4 bases at J, with 18 bases between. The CDR3 protein is CSAPPLTGGYGYTF. CDR3 nucleotides: TGCAGTGCCCCACCCCTGACAGGCGGCTATGGCTACACCTTC.

This clonotype was found once. This chain uses TRBV27 with TRBJ2-7; no clear D gene. CDR3 length equals 14 residues. Germline V lookup: CDR1 MNHEY, CDR2 SMNVEV (reference sequence). V dropped 5 bases and J dropped 4 bases, with 15 bases sitting between them. CDR3 residues: CASSPSTPRYEQYF. For the CDR3, the DNA is TGTGCCAGCAGTCCCAGCACGCCTAGGTACGAGCAGTACTTC.

This clonotype was recorded a few times. The V call is TRBV20-1, the J call TRBJ1-1; D uncertain. CDR3 length equals 13 residues. From germline, CDR1 is DFQATT and CDR2 SNEGSKA (reference sequence). Trimming cost V 3 bases and J 4 bases, with 12 bases left between them. CDR3 region: CSASPPLLTEAFF. CDR3 DNA sequence: TGCAGTGCTAGTCCTCCTCTCCTCACTGAAGCTTTCTTT.

The chain links TRBV10-3 to TRBJ2-3; D unclear. The CDR3 loop spans 13 amino acids. In germline, CDR1 is ENHRY, CDR2 SYGVKD. Trimming pared 6 bases from V and 2 bases from J, leaving 9 bases between. CDR3 region: CAISRPSTDTQYF. In nucleotides, the CDR3 is TGTGCCATCAGCCGGCCCTCCACAGATACGCAGTATTTT.

The CDR3 nucleotides read TGTGCCAGCTCGGGACAGGGGGCTATAACAGATGGCTACACCTTC. Its translation is CASSGQGAITDGYTF. The genes are TRBV12-3 or TRBV12-4 and TRBJ1-2; the match to TRBD1 covers 12 bases. V lost 8 bases and J lost 6; bases outside the gene matches: 10. The CDR3 contains 15 residues.

The chain recombines TRBV12-3 or TRBV12-4 with TRBJ1-1, with 7 bases matching TRBD1. V trimming: 3 bases; J trimming: 4 bases; junction bases outside the gene matches: 5. The CDR3 extends over 14 amino acids. CDR3 sequence (DNA): TGTGCCAGCAGTTTTCAGTCAGGGGGCACTGAAGCTTTCTTT. Translation gives CASSFQSGGTEAFF.

This clonotype occurred a few times. The gene calls are TRBV6-1 and TRBJ2-1, with D tentatively TRBD1 or TRBD2 (5 bases each). Germline assignment: CDR1 MNHNS and CDR2 SASEGT. The CDR3 runs to 15 residues. Trimming removed 5 bases from V and 8 bases from J, with 19 bases in between. The CDR3 sequence is CASSLRDGDSYEQFF. The CDR3, as DNA: TGTGCCAGCAGTCTACGGGACGGGGATTCGTATGAGCAGTTCTTC.

This chain connects TRBV6-2 or TRBV6-3 to TRBJ2-7; tentatively, D is TRBD1 (5 bases). The length of the CDR3 is 13 residues. Germline assignment: CDR1 MNHEY and CDR2 SVGEGT. V was cut by 6 bases and J by 2 bases, with 11 bases left in between. CDR3 in amino acids: CASSYTGPYEQYF. The CDR3 nucleotides read TGTGCCAGCAGCTATACAGGACCCTACGAGCAGTACTTC.